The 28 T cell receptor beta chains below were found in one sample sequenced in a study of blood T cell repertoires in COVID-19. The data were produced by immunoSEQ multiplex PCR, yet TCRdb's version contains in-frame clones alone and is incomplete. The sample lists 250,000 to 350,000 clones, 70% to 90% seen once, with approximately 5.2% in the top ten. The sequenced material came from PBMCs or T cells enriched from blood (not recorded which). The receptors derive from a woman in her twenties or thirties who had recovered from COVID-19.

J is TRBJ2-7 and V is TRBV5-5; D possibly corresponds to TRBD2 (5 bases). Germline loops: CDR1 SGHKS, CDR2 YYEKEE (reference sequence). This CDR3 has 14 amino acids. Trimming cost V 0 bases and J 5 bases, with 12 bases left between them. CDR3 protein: CASSLAPGVDEQYF. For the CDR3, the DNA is TGTGCCAGCAGCTTGGCCCCCGGGGTGGACGAGCAGTACTTC.

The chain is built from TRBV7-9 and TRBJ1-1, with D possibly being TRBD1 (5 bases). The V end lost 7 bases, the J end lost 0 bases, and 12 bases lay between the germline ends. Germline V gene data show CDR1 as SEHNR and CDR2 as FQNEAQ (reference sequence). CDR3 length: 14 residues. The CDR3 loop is CASIRTGMNTEAFF. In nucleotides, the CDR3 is TGTGCCAGCATTCGTACAGGAATGAACACTGAAGCTTTCTTT.

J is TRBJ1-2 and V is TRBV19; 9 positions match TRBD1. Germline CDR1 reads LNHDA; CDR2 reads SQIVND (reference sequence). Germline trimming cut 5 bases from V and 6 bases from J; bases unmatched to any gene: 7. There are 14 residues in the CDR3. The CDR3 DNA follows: TGTGCCAGTAGTTCGGACAGGGGCCAGGATGGCTACACCTTC. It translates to CASSSDRGQDGYTF.

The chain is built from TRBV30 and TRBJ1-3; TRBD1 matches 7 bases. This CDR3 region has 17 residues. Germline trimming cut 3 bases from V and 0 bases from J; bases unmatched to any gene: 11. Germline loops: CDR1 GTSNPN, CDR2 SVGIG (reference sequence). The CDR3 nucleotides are TGTGCCTGGAGGGGGTCGGGACAGAAATACTCTGGAAACACCATATATTTT. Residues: CAWRGSGQKYSGNTIYF. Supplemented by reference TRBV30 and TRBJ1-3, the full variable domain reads SQTIHQWPATLVQPVGSPLSLECTVEGTSNPNLYWYRQAAGRGLQLLFYSVGIGQISSEVPQNLSASRPQDRQFILSSKKLLLSDSGFYLCAWRGSGQKYSGNTIYFGEGSWLTVV.

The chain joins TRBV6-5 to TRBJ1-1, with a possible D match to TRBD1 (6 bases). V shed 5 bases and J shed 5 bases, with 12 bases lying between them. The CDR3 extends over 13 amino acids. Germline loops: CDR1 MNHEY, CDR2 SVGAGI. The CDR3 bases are TGTGCCAGCAGTCAAAACAGGGTAACTGAAGCTTTCTTT. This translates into CASSQNRVTEAFF.

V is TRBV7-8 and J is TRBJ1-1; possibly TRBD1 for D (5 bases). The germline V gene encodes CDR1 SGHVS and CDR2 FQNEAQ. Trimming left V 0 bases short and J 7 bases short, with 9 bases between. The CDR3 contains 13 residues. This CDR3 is CASSLAFQGEAFF. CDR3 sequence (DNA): TGTGCCAGCAGCTTAGCTTTTCAGGGTGAAGCTTTCTTT.

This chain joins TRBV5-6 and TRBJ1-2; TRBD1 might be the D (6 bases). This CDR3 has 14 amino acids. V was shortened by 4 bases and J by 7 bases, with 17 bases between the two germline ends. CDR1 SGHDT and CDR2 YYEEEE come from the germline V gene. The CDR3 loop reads CASSPGGGLGGYTF. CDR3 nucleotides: TGTGCCAGCAGCCCCGGTGGGGGCCTTGGTGGCTACACCTTC.

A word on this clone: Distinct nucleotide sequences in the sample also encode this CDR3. The chain's CDR3 is CASSPGQGNQPQHF. CDR3 coding DNA: TGTGCCAGCTCACCGGGACAGGGCAATCAGCCCCAGCATTTT. This sequence joins TRBV18 and TRBJ1-5; TRBD1 matches at 8 bases. CDR3 length equals 14 residues. CDR1 is KGHSH, CDR2 LQKENI, per germline. The J segment lost 2 bases and the V segment lost 3 bases, leaving 0 bases of the junction unmatched.

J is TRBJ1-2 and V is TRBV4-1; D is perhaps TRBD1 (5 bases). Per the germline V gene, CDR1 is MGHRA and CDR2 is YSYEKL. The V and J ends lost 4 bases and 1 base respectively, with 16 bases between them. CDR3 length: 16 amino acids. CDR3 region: CASSLATRANNYGYTF. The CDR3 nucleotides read TGCGCCAGCAGCCTCGCGACCAGGGCTAATAACTATGGCTACACCTTC.

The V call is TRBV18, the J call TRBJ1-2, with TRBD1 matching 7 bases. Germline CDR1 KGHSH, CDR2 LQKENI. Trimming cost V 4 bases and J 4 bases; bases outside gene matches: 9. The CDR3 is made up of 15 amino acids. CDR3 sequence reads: CASSRDSTTPYGYTF. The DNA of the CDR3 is TGTGCCAGCTCACGGGACAGCACCACCCCCTATGGCTACACCTTC. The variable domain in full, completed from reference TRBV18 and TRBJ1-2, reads NAGVMQNPRHLVRRRGQEARLRCSPMKGHSHVYWYRQLPEEGLKFMVYLQKENIIDESGMPKERFSAEFPKEGPSILRIQQVVRGDSAAYFCASSRDSTTPYGYTFGSGTRLTVV.

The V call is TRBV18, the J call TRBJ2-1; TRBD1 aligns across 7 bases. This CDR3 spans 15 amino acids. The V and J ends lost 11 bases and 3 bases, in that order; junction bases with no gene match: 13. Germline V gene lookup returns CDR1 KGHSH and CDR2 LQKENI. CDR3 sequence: CAQPVKGQSYNEQFF. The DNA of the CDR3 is TGTGCCCAACCGGTGAAGGGACAGAGCTACAATGAGCAGTTCTTC. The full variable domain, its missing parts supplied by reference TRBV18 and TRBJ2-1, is NAGVMQNPRHLVRRRGQEARLRCSPMKGHSHVYWYRQLPEEGLKFMVYLQKENIIDESGMPKERFSAEFPKEGPSILRIQQVVRGDSAAYFCAQPVKGQSYNEQFFGPGTRLTVL.

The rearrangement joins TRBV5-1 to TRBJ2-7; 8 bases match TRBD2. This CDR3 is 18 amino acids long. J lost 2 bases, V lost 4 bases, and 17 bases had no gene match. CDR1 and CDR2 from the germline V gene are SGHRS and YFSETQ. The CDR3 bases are TGCGCCAGCAGCCCCTTCGGGGTAGCGGGGACCGTTACCTACGAGCAGTACTTC. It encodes CASSPFGVAGTVTYEQYF.

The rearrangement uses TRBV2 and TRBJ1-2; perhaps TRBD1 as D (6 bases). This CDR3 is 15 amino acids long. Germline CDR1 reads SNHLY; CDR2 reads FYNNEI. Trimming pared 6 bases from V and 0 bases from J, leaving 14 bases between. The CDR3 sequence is CASSYGQIANYGYTF. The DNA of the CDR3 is TGTGCCAGCAGCTACGGACAGATAGCTAACTATGGCTACACCTTC.

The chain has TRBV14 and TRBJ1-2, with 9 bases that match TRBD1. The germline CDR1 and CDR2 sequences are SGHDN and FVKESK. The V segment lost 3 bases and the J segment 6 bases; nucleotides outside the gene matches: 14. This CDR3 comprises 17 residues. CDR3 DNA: TGTGCCAGCAGCCAGACCGGGACAGGGCGGCTTGAGGATGGCTACACCTTC. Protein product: CASSQTGTGRLEDGYTF. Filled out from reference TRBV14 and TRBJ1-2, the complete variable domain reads EAGVTQFPSHSVIEKGQTVTLRCDPISGHDNLYWYRRVMGKEIKFLLHFVKESKQDESGMPNNRFLAERTGGTYSTLKVQPAELEDSGVYFCASSQTGTGRLEDGYTFGSGTRLTVV.

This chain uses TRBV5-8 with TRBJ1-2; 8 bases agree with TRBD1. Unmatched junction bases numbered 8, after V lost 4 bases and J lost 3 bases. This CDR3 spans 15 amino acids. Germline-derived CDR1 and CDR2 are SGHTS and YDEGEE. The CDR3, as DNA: TGTGCCAGCAGCCCCGCCTGGACAGGGCACTATGGCTACACCTTC. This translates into CASSPAWTGHYGYTF.

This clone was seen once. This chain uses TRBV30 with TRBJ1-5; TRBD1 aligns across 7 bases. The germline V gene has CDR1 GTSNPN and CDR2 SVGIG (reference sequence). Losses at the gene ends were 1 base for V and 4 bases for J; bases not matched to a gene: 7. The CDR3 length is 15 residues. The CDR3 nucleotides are TGTGCCTGGAGTGGAGGTCCAGGGGGGAATCAGCCCCAGCATTTT. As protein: CAWSGGPGGNQPQHF.

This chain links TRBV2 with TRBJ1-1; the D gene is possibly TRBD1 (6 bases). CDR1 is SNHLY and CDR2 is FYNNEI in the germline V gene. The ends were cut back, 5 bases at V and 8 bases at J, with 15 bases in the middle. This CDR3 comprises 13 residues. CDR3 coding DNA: TGTGCCAGCAGTATTCAGGGGATAGGGGAAGCTTTCTTT. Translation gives CASSIQGIGEAFF.

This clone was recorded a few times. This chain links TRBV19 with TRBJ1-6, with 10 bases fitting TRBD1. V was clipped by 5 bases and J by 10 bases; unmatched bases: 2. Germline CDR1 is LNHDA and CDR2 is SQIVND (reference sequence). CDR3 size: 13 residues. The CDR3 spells CASSRDRGSPLHF. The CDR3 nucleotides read TGTGCCAGTAGTCGGGACAGGGGCTCACCCCTCCACTTT.

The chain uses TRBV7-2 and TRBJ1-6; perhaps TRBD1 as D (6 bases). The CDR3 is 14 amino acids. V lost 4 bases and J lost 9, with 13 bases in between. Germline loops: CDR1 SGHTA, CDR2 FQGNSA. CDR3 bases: TGTGCCAGCAGCTGGGGGGGGGCGAGTTCACCCCTCCACTTT. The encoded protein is CASSWGGASSPLHF.

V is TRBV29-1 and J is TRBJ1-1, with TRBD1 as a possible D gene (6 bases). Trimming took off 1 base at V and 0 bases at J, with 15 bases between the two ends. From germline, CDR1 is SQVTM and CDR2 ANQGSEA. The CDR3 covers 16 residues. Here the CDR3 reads CSVEGGTGNMNTEAFF. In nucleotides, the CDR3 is TGCAGCGTTGAAGGAGGTACAGGGAACATGAACACTGAAGCTTTCTTT.

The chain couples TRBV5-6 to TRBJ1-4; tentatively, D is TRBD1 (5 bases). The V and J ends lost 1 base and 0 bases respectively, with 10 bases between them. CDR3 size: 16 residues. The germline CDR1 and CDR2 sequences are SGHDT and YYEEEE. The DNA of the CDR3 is TGTGCCAGCAGCTTGCCAGGGTTGGCAACTAATGAAAAACTGTTTTTT. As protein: CASSLPGLATNEKLFF.

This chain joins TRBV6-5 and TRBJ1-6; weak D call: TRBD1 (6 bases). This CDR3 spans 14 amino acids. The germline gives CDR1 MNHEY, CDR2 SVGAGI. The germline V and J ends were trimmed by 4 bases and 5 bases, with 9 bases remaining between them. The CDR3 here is CASSSQGHNSPLHF. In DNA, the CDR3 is TGTGCCAGCAGTTCACAGGGACATAATTCACCCCTCCACTTT.

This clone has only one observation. The CDR3 is CSVSRGFGTNEKLFF. The CDR3 coding sequence is TGCAGCGTATCGAGAGGGTTTGGAACTAATGAAAAACTGTTTTTT. The chain couples TRBV29-1 to TRBJ1-4; D uncertain. Trimming stripped 6 bases from V and 1 base from J, with 15 bases between. Germline V gene lookup returns CDR1 SQVTM and CDR2 ANQGSEA. The length of the CDR3 is 15 residues.

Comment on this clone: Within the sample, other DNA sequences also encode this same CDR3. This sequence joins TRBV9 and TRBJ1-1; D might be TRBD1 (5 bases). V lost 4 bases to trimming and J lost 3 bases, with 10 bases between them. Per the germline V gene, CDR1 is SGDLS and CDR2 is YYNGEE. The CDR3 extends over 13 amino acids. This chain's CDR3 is CASSTRQHTEAFF. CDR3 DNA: TGTGCCAGCAGCACCCGACAGCACACTGAAGCTTTCTTT. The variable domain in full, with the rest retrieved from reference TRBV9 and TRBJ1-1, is DSGVTQTPKHLITATGQRVTLRCSPRSGDLSVYWYQQSLDQGLQFLIQYYNGEERAKGNILERFSAQQFPDLHSELNLSSLELGDSALYFCASSTRQHTEAFFGQGTRLTVV.

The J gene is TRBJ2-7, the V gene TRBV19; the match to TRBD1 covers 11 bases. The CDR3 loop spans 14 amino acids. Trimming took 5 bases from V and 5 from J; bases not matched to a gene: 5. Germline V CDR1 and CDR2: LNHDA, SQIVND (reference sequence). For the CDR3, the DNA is TGTGCCAGTAGTTTTGGACAGGGGGCTCACGAGCAGTACTTC. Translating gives CASSFGQGAHEQYF. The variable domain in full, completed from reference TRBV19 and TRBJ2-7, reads DGGITQSPKYLFRKEGQNVTLSCEQNLNHDAMYWYRQDPGQGLRLIYYSQIVNDFQKGDIAEGYSVSREKKESFPLTVTSAQKNPTAFYLCASSFGQGAHEQYFGPGTRLTVT.

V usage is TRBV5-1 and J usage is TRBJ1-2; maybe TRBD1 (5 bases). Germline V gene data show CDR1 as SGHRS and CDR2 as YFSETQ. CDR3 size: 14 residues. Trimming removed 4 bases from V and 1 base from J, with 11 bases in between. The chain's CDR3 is CASSALQDNYGYTF. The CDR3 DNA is TGCGCCAGCAGCGCACTACAGGATAACTATGGCTACACCTTC.

CDR3 region: CSVEDPTGQGVDGYTF. CDR3 nucleotides: TGCAGCGTTGAAGACCCAACCGGGCAGGGGGTTGATGGCTACACCTTC. The chain is built from TRBV29-1 and TRBJ1-2; TRBD1 matches at 7 bases. V was pared by 0 bases and J by 6 bases, with 13 bases of the junction left unmatched. The V gene's germline CDR1 is SQVTM and CDR2 ANQGSEA. The CDR3 runs 16 residues.

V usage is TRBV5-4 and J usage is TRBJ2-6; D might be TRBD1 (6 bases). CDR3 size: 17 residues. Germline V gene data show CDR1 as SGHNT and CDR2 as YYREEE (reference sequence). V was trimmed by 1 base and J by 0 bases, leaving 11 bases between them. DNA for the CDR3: TGTGCCAGCAGCTTGCCGGACAGTAGCTCTGGGGCCAACGTCCTGACTTTC. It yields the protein CASSLPDSSSGANVLTF. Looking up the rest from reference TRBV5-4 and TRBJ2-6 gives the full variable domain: ETGVTQSPTHLIKTRGQQVTLRCSSQSGHNTVSWYQQALGQGPQFIFQYYREEENGRGNFPPRFSGLQFPNYSSELNVNALELDDSALYLCASSLPDSSSGANVLTFGAGSRLTVL.